This TCR beta chain appears in the sequencing data of a study of OX40 agonist ivuxolimab in advanced cancers. Study-wide context: Patient treatment consisted of intravenous ivuxolimab administration every 2 weeks at 0.01 to 10 mg/kg.

This clone was observed a single time. Its specificity is not known. Clones were sequenced by immunoSEQ multiplex PCR, and TCRdb holds only the in-frame ones, with some missing. Of 48,000 or so clones listed, 92% are singletons. Study results and limitations: Dose levels from 0.1 to 3.0 mg/kg saw CD4+ and CD8+ blood T cells expand clonally by week 6.

The sample consisted of CD4+ or CD8+ T cells sorted from blood, taken in a trial of the OX40 agonist ivuxolimab. The receptor comes from an adult with an advanced solid tumor such as melanoma, head and neck, liver or kidney cancer.

For the CDR3, the DNA is TGTGCCAGTAACCCAGGCGAGACAGTTAATGAAAAACTGTTTTTT. Protein product: CASNPGETVNEKLFF. The V and J genes are TRBV19 and TRBJ1-4; D is possibly TRBD1 (5 bases). The germline gives CDR1 LNHDA, CDR2 SQIVND (reference sequence). The CDR3 is 15 amino acids. V lost 7 bases and J lost 4, with 16 bases in between.